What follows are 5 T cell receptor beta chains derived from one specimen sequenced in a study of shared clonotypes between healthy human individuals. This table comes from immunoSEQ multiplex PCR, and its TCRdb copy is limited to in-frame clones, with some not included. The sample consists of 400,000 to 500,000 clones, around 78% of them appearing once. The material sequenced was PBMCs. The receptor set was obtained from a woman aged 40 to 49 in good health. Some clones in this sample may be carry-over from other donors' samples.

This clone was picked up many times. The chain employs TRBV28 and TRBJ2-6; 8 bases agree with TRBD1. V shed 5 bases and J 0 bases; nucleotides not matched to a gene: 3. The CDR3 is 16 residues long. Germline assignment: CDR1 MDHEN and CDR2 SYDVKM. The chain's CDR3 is CASSPGQASGANVLTF. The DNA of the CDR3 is TGTGCCAGCAGTCCGGGACAGGCCTCTGGGGCCAACGTCCTGACTTTC.

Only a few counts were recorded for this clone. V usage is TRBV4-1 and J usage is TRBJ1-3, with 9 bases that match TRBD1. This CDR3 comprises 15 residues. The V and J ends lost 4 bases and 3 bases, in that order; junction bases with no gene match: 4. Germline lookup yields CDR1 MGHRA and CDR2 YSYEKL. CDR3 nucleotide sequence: TGCGCCAGCAGCCGGGACAGGGAGTTTGGAAACACCATATATTTT. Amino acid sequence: CASSRDREFGNTIYF.

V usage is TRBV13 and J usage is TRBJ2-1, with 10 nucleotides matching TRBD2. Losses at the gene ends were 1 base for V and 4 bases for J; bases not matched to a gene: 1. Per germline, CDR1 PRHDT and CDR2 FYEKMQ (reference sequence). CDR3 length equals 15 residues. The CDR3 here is CASSLVAGGYNEQFF. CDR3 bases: TGTGCCAGCAGCTTAGTAGCGGGAGGTTACAATGAGCAGTTCTTC.

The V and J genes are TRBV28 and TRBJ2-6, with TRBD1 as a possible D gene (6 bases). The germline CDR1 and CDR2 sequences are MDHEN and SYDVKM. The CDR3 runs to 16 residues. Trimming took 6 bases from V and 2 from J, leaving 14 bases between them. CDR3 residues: CASSPPQGAGANVLTF. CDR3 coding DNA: TGTGCCAGCAGCCCCCCACAGGGTGCTGGGGCCAACGTCCTGACTTTC.

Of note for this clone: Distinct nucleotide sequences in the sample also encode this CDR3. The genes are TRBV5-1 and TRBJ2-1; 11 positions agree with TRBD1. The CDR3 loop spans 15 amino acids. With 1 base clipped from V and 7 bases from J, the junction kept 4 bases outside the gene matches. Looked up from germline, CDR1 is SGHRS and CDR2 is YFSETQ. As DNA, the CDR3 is TGCGCCAGCAGCTTGTCTGGGACAGGGGGAAATGAGCAGTTCTTC. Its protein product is CASSLSGTGGNEQFF.